The rows below give T cell receptor beta chains drawn from one sample of a study of response to subunit inactivated influenza vaccine. TCRdb re-called the RT-PCR reads through MiXCR, storing one row per CDR3 protein. The data hold hundreds of thousands of distinct CDR3 sequences, with 15% to 20% observed a single time. The sample was PBMCs from blood, taken 5 days after vaccination. The receptors stem from a man aged 50-60 years who received an inactivated influenza vaccine. The CDR3 runs from the conserved cysteine through the conserved F or W. A D gene is named only where the DNA matches it firmly. Clone size is shown for a subset of rows, as once, few, many or a class of expanded clone.

j_call cdr3_length d_call v_call clone_size cdr3_aa cdr3_nt
TRBJ2-1 15 TRBD1 TRBV20-1 NA CSAGKQGAPDNEQFF TGCAGTGCTGGGAAACAGGGGGCGCCGGACAATGAGCAGTTCTTC
TRBJ2-3 18 TRBD1 TRBV5-1 few CASGTGTVRTICTDTQYF TGCGCCAGCGGGACCGGGACAGTCAGGACCATTTGCACAGATACGCAGTATTTT
TRBJ2-5 15 NA TRBV24-1 few CATSDARSHGETQYF TGTGCCACCAGTGATGCGAGGTCGCACGGGGAGACCCAGTACTTC
TRBJ1-2 13 TRBD1 TRBV29-1 NA CSAGTGANYGYTF TGCAGCGCTGGGACAGGAGCTAACTATGGCTACACCTTC
TRBJ2-4 20 NA TRBV6-2/TRBV6-3 NA CASSYTPGHGNTPAKNIQYF TGTGCCAGCAGTTACACGCCGGGACACGGAAATACCCCAGCCAAAAACATTCAGTACTTC
TRBJ2-2 20 TRBD1 TRBV11-2 NA CASSLNPRLLRQGSTGELFF TGTGCCAGCAGCCTCAACCCGCGCCTTCTAAGACAGGGAAGCACCGGGGAGCTGTTTTTT
TRBJ2-1 16 TRBD2 TRBV6-2/TRBV6-3 NA CASSYSRTSGYNEQFF TGTGCCAGCAGTTACTCGCGGACTAGCGGCTACAATGAGCAGTTCTTC
TRBJ1-2 15 TRBD1 TRBV20-1 few CSARRVGTGGSGYTF TGCAGTGCTAGAAGGGTAGGGACAGGGGGCTCAGGCTACACCTTC
TRBJ1-1 16 NA TRBV6-2/TRBV6-3 NA CASSYSMDRLNTEAFF TGTGCCAGCAGTTACTCGATGGACAGACTGAACACTGAAGCTTTCTTT
TRBJ1-2 13 NA TRBV5-1 many CASSSDGNYGYTF TGCGCCAGCAGCTCGGACGGAAACTATGGCTACACCTTC
TRBJ1-1 14 NA TRBV6-1 NA CASSVNPRRTEAFF TGTGCCAGCAGTGTGAACCCACGGAGAACTGAAGCTTTCTTT
TRBJ2-5 12 NA TRBV20-1 NA CRVWRAVETQYF TGCAGAGTGTGGCGGGCCGTCGAGACCCAGTACTTC
TRBJ2-3 16 TRBD2 TRBV11-2 few CASSLSRLAVTDTQYF TGTGCCAGCAGCCTCTCACGACTAGCGGTCACAGATACGCAGTATTTT
TRBJ2-6 18 TRBD1 TRBV11-2 NA CASSYRQGASSGANVLTF TGTGCCAGCAGCTACCGACAGGGGGCTAGCTCTGGGGCCAACGTCCTGACTTTC
TRBJ2-6 16 TRBD1 TRBV6-1 NA CASSRRQGAGANVLTF TGTGCCAGCAGTAGACGACAGGGCGCTGGGGCCAACGTCCTGACTTTC
TRBJ1-1 10 NA TRBV6-2/TRBV6-3 few CANDTTEAFF TGTGCCAACGACACCACTGAAGCTTTCTTT
TRBJ2-1 13 NA TRBV24-1 NA CATGTGPQNEQFF TGTGCCACCGGGACGGGTCCCCAGAATGAGCAGTTCTTC
TRBJ2-1 17 NA TRBV5-1 NA CASSLPVTVSSYNEQFF TGCGCCAGCAGCTTGCCCGTAACAGTGAGCTCCTACAATGAGCAGTTCTTC
TRBJ1-1 16 TRBD1 TRBV6-2/TRBV6-3 NA CASSPRGQGDRTEAFF TGTGCCAGCAGTCCTCGGGGACAGGGGGATCGAACTGAAGCTTTCTTT
TRBJ2-5 13 NA TRBV18 NA CASSKGQQETQYF TGTGCCAGCTCAAAAGGGCAACAAGAGACCCAGTACTTC
TRBJ2-1 15 TRBD1 TRBV19 NA CASNTGVVPGNEQFF TGTGCCAGTAACACAGGGGTAGTCCCGGGGAATGAGCAGTTCTTC
TRBJ2-5 14 TRBD2 TRBV20-1 NA CSAREPGLRETQYF TGCAGTGCGCGAGAACCGGGACTAAGGGAGACCCAGTACTTC
TRBJ2-1 14 NA TRBV4-3 many CASSQGNRYNEQFF TGCGCCAGCAGCCAAGGTAACAGGTACAATGAGCAGTTCTTC
TRBJ2-1 15 TRBD2 TRBV24-1 few CATSGPLATYNEQFF TGTGCCACCAGTGGCCCACTAGCGACCTACAATGAGCAGTTCTTC
TRBJ1-1 16 NA TRBV20-1 NA CSARRNEQGFNTEAFF TGCAGTGCTAGACGCAACGAACAGGGATTTAACACTGAAGCTTTCTTT
TRBJ1-1 12 NA TRBV20-1 NA CSSDEGHTEAFF TGCAGTTCCGATGAGGGACACACTGAAGCTTTCTTT
TRBJ2-1 16 NA TRBV21-1 NA CASSERLAGAYNEQFF TGTGCCAGCAGCGAACGACTAGCGGGAGCCTACAATGAGCAGTTCTTC
TRBJ2-2 15 TRBD1 TRBV7-2 NA CASRRQGAVTGELFF TGTGCCAGCAGACGACAGGGGGCCGTCACCGGGGAGCTGTTTTTT
TRBJ1-4 15 NA TRBV27 NA CASSSRQFGNEKLFF TGTGCCAGCAGTTCACGACAGTTTGGGAATGAAAAACTGTTTTTT
TRBJ2-7 15 TRBD1 TRBV7-6 few CASSLVRTGGSEQYF TGTGCCAGCAGCTTAGTAAGGACAGGGGGGAGTGAGCAGTACTTC
TRBJ2-5 18 TRBD1 TRBV11-2 NA CASSDTLDRKESRETQYF TGTGCCAGCAGCGATACCCTGGACAGGAAAGAAAGTCGGGAGACCCAGTACTTC
TRBJ2-1 13 NA TRBV11-1 many CASSLARYNEQFF TGTGCCAGCAGCCTCGCGAGATACAATGAGCAGTTCTTC
TRBJ2-2 15 NA TRBV5-1 few CASSLGVIASGELFF TGCGCCAGCAGCTTGGGGGTCATAGCGTCCGGGGAGCTGTTTTTT
TRBJ2-1 17 TRBD2 TRBV5-5 NA CASSLEPGLAGGGEQFF TGTGCCAGCAGCCTAGAACCGGGACTAGCGGGAGGAGGGGAGCAGTTCTTC
TRBJ1-6 13 TRBD1 TRBV7-2 few CASRQGWGLPLHF TGTGCCAGCAGACAGGGGTGGGGCCTCCCCCTCCACTTT
TRBJ2-7 14 TRBD1 TRBV6-2/TRBV6-3 NA CASSTWTGGYEQYF TGTGCCAGCAGTACCTGGACAGGGGGCTACGAGCAGTACTTC
TRBJ2-3 13 NA TRBV20-1 few CSARGGTSDTQYF TGCAGTGCTAGAGGGGGAACTTCAGATACGCAGTATTTT